These 21 T cell receptor beta chains share one sample of origin, sequenced in a study of tumor-infiltrating lymphocytes in primary liver carcinoma. The researchers produced TCR beta cDNA from around 0.5 ug total RNA with a constant-region primer. Three nested multiplex PCR rounds, a slightly modified ARM-PCR, produced the libraries for TCR beta. The study ran its first two PCR rounds for roughly 11 cycles each, using TRBV1-TRBV30 forward primers and a C-beta reverse primer. TCRdb passed the multiplex PCR reads through MiXCR, listing each CDR3 protein once. The repertoire holds around 71,000 distinct CDR3 sequences, with 71% as singletons. Investigators took RNA and DNA out together from 20-30 mg of unsorted bulk tissue. Material for sequencing was liver tumor tissue from sampling region 4. Subset given: tumor region T4, right-lateral pole. The origin of the receptors is an older woman with primary liver carcinoma and hepatitis B virus infection.

This clonotype has just one count. Just one base apart from a much larger clone, this may be a read error. The conserved phenylalanine or tryptophan is not found at the CDR3 terminus, so this likely reflects a read error. The chain carries TRBV7-9 and TRBJ1-1; perhaps TRBD1 as D (6 bases). The CDR3 spans 14 residues. V was clipped by 1 base and J by 10 bases, with 16 bases between them. Germline V gene sequence: CDR1 SEHNR, CDR2 FQNEAQ (reference sequence). The CDR3 is CASSLVEGGSGAFL. The CDR3 DNA is TGTGCCAGCAGCTTAGTTGAGGGGGGTTCGGGAGCTTTCCTT.

Remarks on this clonotype: The CDR3 ends on some other residue instead of the conserved phenylalanine or tryptophan, so this is likely a read error. The chain couples TRBV4-1 to TRBJ2-7; no clear D. Germline-derived CDR1 and CDR2 are MGHRA and YSYEKL. The CDR3 runs 16 residues. The CDR3 nucleotides read TGCGCCAACAGCCAAGATACGGAGACAAGACTTTACGAGCAGTACTAC. Amino acids: CANSQDTETRLYEQYY.

V and J are TRBV29-1 and TRBJ2-5; a possible D gene is TRBD2 (5 bases). The CDR3 runs to 13 residues. The V gene lost 8 bases and the J gene lost 4 bases, with 17 bases spanning the gap. Germline loops: CDR1 SQVTM, CDR2 ANQGSEA. CDR3 residues: CSMGPLGRETQYF. The CDR3, as DNA: TGCAGCATGGGTCCTCTAGGGAGAGAGACCCAGTACTTC.

By share, this clonotype ranks as medium-sized. CDR3 DNA sequence: TGTGCCATCAGTGATATCGGGGGGACAGACACTGAAGCTTTCTTT. It yields the protein CAISDIGGTDTEAFF. The chain is built from TRBV10-3 and TRBJ1-1; 7 bases map to TRBD1. J was trimmed by 3 bases and V by 3 bases; bases with no gene match: 7. Germline assignment: CDR1 ENHRY and CDR2 SYGVKD. This CDR3 is 15 amino acids long.

The chain uses TRBV28 and TRBJ1-2; 10 nucleotides agree with TRBD1. From germline, CDR1 is MDHEN and CDR2 SYDVKM. With 5 bases clipped from V and 7 bases from J, the junction kept 13 bases outside the gene matches. The CDR3 loop spans 16 amino acids. The CDR3 sequence: CASSPRRDRGSGGYTF. The CDR3 DNA is TGTGCCAGCAGTCCCCGGCGGGACAGGGGATCGGGTGGCTACACCTTC.

The V and J genes are TRBV20-1 and TRBJ1-1; possibly TRBD1 for D (6 bases). CDR1 DFQATT and CDR2 SNEGSKA come from the germline V gene (reference sequence). V lost 1 base, J lost 7 bases, and 19 bases lay in between. This CDR3 has 15 amino acids. The CDR3, as DNA: TGCAGTGCTAGAGGGTATTCCAGGGGCCAGAATGAAGCTTTCTTT. Its protein product is CSARGYSRGQNEAFF.

The genes are TRBV7-2 and TRBJ1-2; possible D gene TRBD1, 5 bases. The V end was cut by 7 bases, the J end by 5 bases, with 14 bases between. The CDR3 runs to 13 residues. Germline CDR1 reads SGHTA; CDR2 reads FQGNSA. The CDR3 coding sequence is TGTGCCAGCAACTCAGGACGGGGGTATGGCTACACCTTC. It codes for CASNSGRGYGYTF. Filled out from reference TRBV7-2 and TRBJ1-2, the complete variable domain reads GAGVSQSPSNKVTEKGKDVELRCDPISGHTALYWYRQSLGQGLEFLIYFQGNSAPDKSGLPSDRFSAERTGGSVSTLTIQRTQQEDSAVYLCASNSGRGYGYTFGSGTRLTVV.

Comment on this clonotype: A junction end diverges from the germline sequence, so it may reflect a read error. This chain connects TRBV30 to TRBJ2-7; D possibly uses TRBD1 or TRBD2 (6 bases each). CDR1 and CDR2 from the germline V gene are GTSNPN and SVGIG (reference sequence). The length of the CDR3 is 16 residues. The CDR3 loop is CVWSVVGGIRSYEQYF. DNA for the CDR3: TGTGTCTGGAGTGTCGTAGGGGGGATACGCTCATACGAGCAGTACTTC.

On this clonotype: This may stem from a read error, because a much larger clone lies one nucleotide away. This chain uses TRBV7-8 with TRBJ2-3; D might be TRBD2 (5 bases). Germline assignment: CDR1 SGHVS and CDR2 FQNEAQ. This CDR3 region has 14 residues. This CDR3 reads CASSPTPSTDMQYF. CDR3 bases: TGTGCCAGCAGCCCCACCCCTAGCACAGATATGCAGTATTTT.

V and J are TRBV11-1 and TRBJ2-1, with D possibly called TRBD1 or TRBD2 (5 bases each). V was clipped by 6 bases and J by 7 bases, with 22 bases between them. The germline CDR1 and CDR2 sequences are SGHAT and FQDESV (reference sequence). The CDR3 totals 16 residues. Written as DNA, the CDR3 is TGTGCCAGCAGACAAACCGCCAGCCAATGGGGGAATGAGCAGTTCTTC. This gives the protein CASRQTASQWGNEQFF.

Regarding this clonotype: At one end, the junction sequence differs from germline, possibly due to a read error. The V gene is TRBV12-3 or TRBV12-4, the J gene TRBJ2-7; no reliable D call. This CDR3 contains 15 residues. The chain's CDR3 is CASCLVRQVNYEQYF. The CDR3 nucleotides read TGTGCCAGCTGTTTAGTTCGTCAGGTTAACTACGAGCAGTACTTC.

This clonotype is a singleton in its sample. The chain couples TRBV9 to TRBJ2-1; D is uncertain. Germline-derived CDR1 and CDR2 are SGDLS and YYNGEE. The CDR3 totals 13 residues. The V end lost 1 base, the J end lost 5 bases, and 7 bases lay between the germline ends. The CDR3 DNA reads as TGTGCCAGCAGCGTAACTGACCACAATGAGCAGTTCTTC. As protein: CASSVTDHNEQFF.

A remark on this clonotype: Possible read error: a much larger clone is one base away. This rearrangement joins TRBV7-9 to TRBJ2-2; the match to TRBD2 covers 15 bases. CDR3 length: 15 residues. The germline CDR1 and CDR2 sequences are SEHNR and FQNEAQ (reference sequence). The CDR3 here is CASRGLAGGAGEPFF. The CDR3 DNA reads as TGTGCCAGCAGGGGACTAGCGGGAGGTGCAGGGGAGCCGTTTTTT.

Notes on this clonotype: The junction departs from germline at one end; a sequencing error may be responsible. CDR3 amino acids: CASSRCSSGLENEQSF. The DNA for the CDR3 is TGTGCCAGCAGCCGGTGTAGTAGCGGGTTAGAAAATGAGCAGTCCTTC. This chain links TRBV11-2 with TRBJ2-1; 7 nucleotides line up with TRBD2. The germline V gene encodes CDR1 SGHAT and CDR2 FQNNGV. The CDR3 spans 16 residues.

Notes on this clonotype: The junction shows a germline mismatch at one end, possibly a read error. V and J are TRBV6-1 and TRBJ2-7, with 8 nucleotides matching TRBD1. This CDR3 spans 15 amino acids. Germline assignment: CDR1 MNHNS and CDR2 SASEGT. The CDR3 sequence: CASSAGDRRSDEHYF. In DNA, the CDR3 is TGTGCCAGCAGTGCGGGGGACAGGAGGTCCGACGAGCACTACTTC.

This clonotype was found a few times. A much more abundant neighbour one base away suggests this may be a read error. The chain has TRBV12-3 or TRBV12-4 and TRBJ2-7; 10 bases match TRBD1. The CDR3 is 14 amino acids. The DNA of the CDR3 is TGTACCAGCAGTCCCGGACAGGGGGCCTACGAGCAGTACTTC. Translating it yields CTSSPGQGAYEQYF.

With regard to this clonotype: This clone may be a read error of a much larger clone one base away. This chain joins TRBV12-3 or TRBV12-4 and TRBJ1-1, with TRBD1 as a possible D gene (5 bases). The CDR3 spans 10 residues. CDR3 in amino acids: CVSSLGVAFF. In DNA, the CDR3 is TGTGTCAGCAGTTTAGGGGTAGCTTTCTTT.

With regard to this clonotype: A junction boundary mismatches the germline segment, possibly from a read error. The chain is built from TRBV11-2 and TRBJ2-4; TRBD2 is a possible D gene (5 bases). The germline gives CDR1 SGHAT, CDR2 FQNNGV. The CDR3 is 16 amino acids. CDR3 protein: CASSLEPNLAKNVQYF. The CDR3 DNA follows: TGTGCCAGCAGCTTAGAACCGAATCTAGCCAAAAACGTTCAATACTTC.

On this clonotype itself: This could be a read error, since a much larger clone is one nucleotide away. The chain couples TRBV6-5 to TRBJ1-1; a possible D gene is TRBD1 (5 bases). Germline CDR1 and CDR2: MNHEY and SVGAGI. The CDR3 has 12 amino acids. The CDR3 nucleotides are TGTGCCAGCAGACGGGGCAGTTCTGAAGCTCTCTTT. This sequence encodes CASRRGSSEALF.

J is TRBJ2-1 and V is TRBV28, with a weak D call TRBD1 (6 bases). Per the germline V gene, CDR1 is MDHEN and CDR2 is SYDVKM. The CDR3 contains 16 residues. In DNA, the CDR3 is TGTACCATCAGTCAAGCAGGGGCACTCTCCTACAATGAGCAGTTCTTC. Translation gives CTISQAGALSYNEQFF.

Points on this clonotype: Being one base from a much bigger clone, this may be a read error. This chain uses TRBV28 with TRBJ2-3; 7 nucleotides line up with TRBD2. In germline, CDR1 is MDHEN, CDR2 SYDVKM. V lost 4 bases and J lost 6; bases outside the gene matches: 13. The CDR3 sequence is 16 residues long. The DNA of the CDR3 is TGTGCCAGCAGTTCCACGAGGACTAACGGGAGGGATACGCAGTATTTT. Its translation is CASSSTRTNGRDTQYF.